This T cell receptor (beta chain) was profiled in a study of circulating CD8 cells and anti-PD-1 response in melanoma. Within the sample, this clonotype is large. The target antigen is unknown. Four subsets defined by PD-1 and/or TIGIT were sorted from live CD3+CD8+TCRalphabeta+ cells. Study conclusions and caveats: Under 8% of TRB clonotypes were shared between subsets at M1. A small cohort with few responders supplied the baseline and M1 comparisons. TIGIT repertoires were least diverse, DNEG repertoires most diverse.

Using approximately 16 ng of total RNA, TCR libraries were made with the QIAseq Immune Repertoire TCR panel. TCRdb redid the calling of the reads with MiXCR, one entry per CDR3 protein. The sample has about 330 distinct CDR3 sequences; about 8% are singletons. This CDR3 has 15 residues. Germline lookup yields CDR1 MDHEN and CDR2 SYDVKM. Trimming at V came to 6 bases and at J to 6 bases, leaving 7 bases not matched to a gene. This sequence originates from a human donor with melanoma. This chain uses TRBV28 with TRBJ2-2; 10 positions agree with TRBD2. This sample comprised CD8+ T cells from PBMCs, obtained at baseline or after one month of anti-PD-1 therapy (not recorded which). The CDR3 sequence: CASSRTSGEPGELFF. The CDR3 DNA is TGTGCCAGCAGCCGCACTAGCGGGGAGCCCGGGGAGCTGTTTTTT.